This T cell receptor (beta chain) appears in the sequencing data of a study of CD8+ T cells in alopecia areata. Extracted from the samples, RNA was reverse transcribed into cDNA to serve as the sequencing template. Clones were read by immunoSEQ multiplex PCR, and TCRdb kept only the in-frame ones, dropping some. The sample lists roughly 100,000 clones, approximately 58% occurring once. Germline V CDR1 and CDR2: MNHEY, SMNVEV (reference sequence). Trimming cost V 5 bases and J 2 bases, with 1 base left between them. The CDR3 contains 12 residues. The chain recombines TRBV27 with TRBJ1-6; D gene ambiguous. This clonotype was obtained from a human donor in good health. The material sequenced was CD4+ T cells sorted from blood. CDR3 protein: CASSPYNSPLHF. For the CDR3, the DNA is TGTGCCAGCAGTCCCTATAATTCACCCCTCCACTTT.